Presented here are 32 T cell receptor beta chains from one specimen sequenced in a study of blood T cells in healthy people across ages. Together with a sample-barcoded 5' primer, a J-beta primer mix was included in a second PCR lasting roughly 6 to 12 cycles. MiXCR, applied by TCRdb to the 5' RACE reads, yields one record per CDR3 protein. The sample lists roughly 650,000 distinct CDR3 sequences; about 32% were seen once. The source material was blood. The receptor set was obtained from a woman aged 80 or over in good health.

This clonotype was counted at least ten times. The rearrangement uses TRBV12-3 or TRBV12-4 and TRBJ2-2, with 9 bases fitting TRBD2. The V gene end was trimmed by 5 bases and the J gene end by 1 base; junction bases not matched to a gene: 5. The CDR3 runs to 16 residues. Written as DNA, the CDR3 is TGTGCCAGCAGTCTCCGACTAGCGGTGAACACCGGGGAGCTGTTTTTT. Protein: CASSLRLAVNTGELFF.

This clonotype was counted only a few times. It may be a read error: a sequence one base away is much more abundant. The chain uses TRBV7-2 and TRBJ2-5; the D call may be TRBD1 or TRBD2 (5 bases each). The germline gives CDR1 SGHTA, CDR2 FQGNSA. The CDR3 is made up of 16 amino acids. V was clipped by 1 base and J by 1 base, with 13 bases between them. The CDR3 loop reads CASSLEHMRGQETQYF. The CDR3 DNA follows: TGTGCCAGCAGCTTAGAGCATATGAGGGGCCAAGAGACCCAGTACTTC.

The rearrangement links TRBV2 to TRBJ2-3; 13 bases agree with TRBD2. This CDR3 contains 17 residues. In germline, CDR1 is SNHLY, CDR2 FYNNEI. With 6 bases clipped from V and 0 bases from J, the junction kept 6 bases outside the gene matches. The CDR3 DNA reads TGTGCCAGCAGCGCCGGGACTAGCGGGATAAGCACAGATACGCAGTATTTT. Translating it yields CASSAGTSGISTDTQYF. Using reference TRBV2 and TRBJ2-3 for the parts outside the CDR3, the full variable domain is EPEVTQTPSHQVTQMGQEVILRCVPISNHLYFYWYRQILGQKVEFLVSFYNNEISEKSEIFDDQFSVERPDGSNFTLKIRSTKLEDSAMYFCASSAGTSGISTDTQYFGPGTRLTVL.

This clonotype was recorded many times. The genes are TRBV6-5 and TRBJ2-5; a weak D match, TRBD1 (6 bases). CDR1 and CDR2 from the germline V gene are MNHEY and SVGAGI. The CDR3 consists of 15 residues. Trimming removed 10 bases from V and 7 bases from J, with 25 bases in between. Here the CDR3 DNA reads TGTGCCACCCGTCGAGATACAGGGACCTTTGGGACCCAGTACTTC. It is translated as CATRRDTGTFGTQYF.

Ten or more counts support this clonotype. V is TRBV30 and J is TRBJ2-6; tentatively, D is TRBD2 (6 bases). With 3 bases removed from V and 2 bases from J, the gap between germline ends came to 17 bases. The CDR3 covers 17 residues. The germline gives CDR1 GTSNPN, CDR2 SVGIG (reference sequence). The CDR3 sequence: CAWRRGRLGPGANVLTF. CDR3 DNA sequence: TGTGCCTGGAGACGTGGCAGACTAGGGCCTGGGGCCAACGTCCTGACTTTC.

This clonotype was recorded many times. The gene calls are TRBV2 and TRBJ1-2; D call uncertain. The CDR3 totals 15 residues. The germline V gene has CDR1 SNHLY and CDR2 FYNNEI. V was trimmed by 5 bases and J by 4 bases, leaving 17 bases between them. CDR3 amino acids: CASSSAERKAYGYTF. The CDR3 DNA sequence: TGTGCCAGCAGTAGCGCAGAAAGAAAGGCCTATGGCTACACCTTC.

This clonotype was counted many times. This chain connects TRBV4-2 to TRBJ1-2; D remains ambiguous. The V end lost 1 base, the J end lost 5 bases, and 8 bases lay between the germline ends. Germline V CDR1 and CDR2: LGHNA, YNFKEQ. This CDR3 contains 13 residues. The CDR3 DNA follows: TGTGCCAGCAGCCAAGTTAGGGATTATGGCTACACCTTC. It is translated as CASSQVRDYGYTF.

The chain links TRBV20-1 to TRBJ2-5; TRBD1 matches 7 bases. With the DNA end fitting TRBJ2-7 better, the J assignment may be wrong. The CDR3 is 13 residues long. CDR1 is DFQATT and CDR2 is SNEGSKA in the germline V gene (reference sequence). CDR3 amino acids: CSARGDRAYEQYF. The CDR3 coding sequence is TGCAGTGCTAGGGGGGACAGAGCCTACGAGCAGTACTTC.

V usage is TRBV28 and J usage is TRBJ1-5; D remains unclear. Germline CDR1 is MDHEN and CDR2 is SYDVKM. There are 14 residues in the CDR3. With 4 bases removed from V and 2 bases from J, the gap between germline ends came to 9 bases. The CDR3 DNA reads TGTGCCAGCAGTTCAGCGACCGGCAATCAGCCCCAGCATTTT. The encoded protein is CASSSATGNQPQHF.

The CDR3 bases are TGCGCCAGCAGCCAAGATCCCATACCTAGGGGCCCCGAGCAGTACTTC. This sequence encodes CASSQDPIPRGPEQYF. V usage is TRBV4-1 and J usage is TRBJ2-4, with D possibly TRBD1 on 5 matching bases. The end of the DNA aligns better with TRBJ2-7, so the J call may be wrong. The CDR3 runs 16 residues. Germline V gene lookup returns CDR1 MGHRA and CDR2 YSYEKL.

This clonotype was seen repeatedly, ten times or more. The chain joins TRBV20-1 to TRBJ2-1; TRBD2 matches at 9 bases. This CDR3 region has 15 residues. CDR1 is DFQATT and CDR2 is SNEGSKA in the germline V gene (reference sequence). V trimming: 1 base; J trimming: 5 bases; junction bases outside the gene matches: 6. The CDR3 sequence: CSARAGSGGHNEQFF. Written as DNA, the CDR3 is TGCAGTGCTAGAGCGGGTAGCGGGGGACACAATGAGCAGTTCTTC.

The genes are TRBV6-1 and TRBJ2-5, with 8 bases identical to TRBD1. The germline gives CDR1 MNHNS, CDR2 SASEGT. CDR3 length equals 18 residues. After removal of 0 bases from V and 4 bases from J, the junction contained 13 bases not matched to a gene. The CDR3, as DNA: TGTGCCAGCAGTGAAGCGCTTAGGGCAGGGGGCTATCGAGAGACCCAGTACTTC. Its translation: CASSEALRAGGYRETQYF.

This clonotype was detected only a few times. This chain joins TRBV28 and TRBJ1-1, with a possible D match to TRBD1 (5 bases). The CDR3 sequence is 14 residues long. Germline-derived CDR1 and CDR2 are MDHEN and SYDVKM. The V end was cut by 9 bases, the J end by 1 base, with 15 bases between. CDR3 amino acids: CASHGGLKNTEAFF. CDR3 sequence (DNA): TGTGCCAGTCACGGGGGACTGAAGAACACTGAAGCTTTCTTT. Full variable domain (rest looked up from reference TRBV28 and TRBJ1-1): DVKVTQSSRYLVKRTGEKVFLECVQDMDHENMFWYRQDPGLGLRLIYFSYDVKMKEKGDIPEGYSVSREKKERFSLILESASTNQTSMYLCASHGGLKNTEAFFGQGTRLTVV.

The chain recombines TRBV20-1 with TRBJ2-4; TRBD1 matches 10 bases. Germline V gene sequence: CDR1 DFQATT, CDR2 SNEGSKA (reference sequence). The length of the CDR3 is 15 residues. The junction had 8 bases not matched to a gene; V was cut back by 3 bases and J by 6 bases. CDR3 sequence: CSASPLRTGGNIQYF. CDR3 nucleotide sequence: TGCAGTGCTAGTCCGTTGCGGACAGGGGGAAACATTCAGTACTTC.

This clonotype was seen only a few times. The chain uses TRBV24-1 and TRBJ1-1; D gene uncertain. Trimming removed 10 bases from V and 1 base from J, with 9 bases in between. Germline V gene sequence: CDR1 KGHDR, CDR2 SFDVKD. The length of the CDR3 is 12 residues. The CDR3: CATAGSNTEAFF. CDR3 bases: TGTGCCACGGCGGGATCGAACACTGAAGCTTTCTTT.

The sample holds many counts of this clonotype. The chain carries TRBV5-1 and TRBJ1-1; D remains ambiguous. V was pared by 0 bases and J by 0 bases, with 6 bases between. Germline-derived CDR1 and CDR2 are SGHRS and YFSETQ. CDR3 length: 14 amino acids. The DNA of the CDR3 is TGCGCCAGCAGCTTGGACGGGATGAACACTGAAGCTTTCTTT. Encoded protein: CASSLDGMNTEAFF.

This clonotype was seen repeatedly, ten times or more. CDR3 amino acids: CASSQGGRGNLQETQYF. The CDR3 bases are TGTGCCAGCAGCCAGGGTGGACGGGGGAACCTCCAAGAGACCCAGTACTTC. This chain uses TRBV4-2 with TRBJ2-5; D is perhaps TRBD2 (6 bases). From germline, CDR1 is LGHNA and CDR2 YNFKEQ. Trimming took 3 bases from V and 1 from J, leaving 18 bases between them. The CDR3 is 17 amino acids.

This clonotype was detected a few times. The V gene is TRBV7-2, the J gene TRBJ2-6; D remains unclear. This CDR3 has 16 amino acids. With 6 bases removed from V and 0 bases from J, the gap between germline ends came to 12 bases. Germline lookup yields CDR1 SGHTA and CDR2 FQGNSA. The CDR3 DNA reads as TGTGCCAGCAGAGGGTTACTGATCTCTGGGGCCAACGTCCTGACTTTC. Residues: CASRGLLISGANVLTF.

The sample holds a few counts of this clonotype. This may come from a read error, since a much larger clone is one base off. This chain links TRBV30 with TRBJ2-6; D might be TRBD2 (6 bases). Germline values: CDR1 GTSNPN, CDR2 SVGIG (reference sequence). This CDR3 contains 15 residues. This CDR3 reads CAWKLREAGANVRTF. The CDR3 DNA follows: TGTGCCTGGAAATTGAGGGAGGCTGGGGCCAACGTCCGGACTTTC. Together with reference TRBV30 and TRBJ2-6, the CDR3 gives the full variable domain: SQTIHQWPATLVQPVGSPLSLECTVEGTSNPNLYWYRQAAGRGLQLLFYSVGIGQISSEVPQNLSASRPQDRQFILSSKKLLLSDSGFYLCAWKLREAGANVRTFGAGSRLTVL.

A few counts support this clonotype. CDR3 nucleotide sequence: TGTGCCTGGAAGCAGGGGTACACTGAAGCTTTCTTT. Translating it yields CAWKQGYTEAFF. This rearrangement joins TRBV30 to TRBJ1-1; D might be TRBD1 (6 bases). This CDR3 region has 12 residues. The V end lost 4 bases, the J end lost 3 bases, and 9 bases lay between the germline ends. From germline, CDR1 is GTSNPN and CDR2 SVGIG (reference sequence).

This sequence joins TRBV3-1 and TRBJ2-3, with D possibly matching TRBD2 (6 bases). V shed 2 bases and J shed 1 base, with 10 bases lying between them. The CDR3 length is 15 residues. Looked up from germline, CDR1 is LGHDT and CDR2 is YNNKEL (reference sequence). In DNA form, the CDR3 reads TGTGCCAGCAGCCAACAGTCGGGGGGCACAGATACGCAGTATTTT. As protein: CASSQQSGGTDTQYF.

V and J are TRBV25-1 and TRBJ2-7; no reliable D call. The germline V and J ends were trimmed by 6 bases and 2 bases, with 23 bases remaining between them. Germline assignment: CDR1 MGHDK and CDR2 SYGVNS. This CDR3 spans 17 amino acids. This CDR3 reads CASSSDPPAKDAYEQYF. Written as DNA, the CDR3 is TGTGCCAGCAGCAGTGATCCCCCGGCCAAGGACGCCTACGAGCAGTACTTC.

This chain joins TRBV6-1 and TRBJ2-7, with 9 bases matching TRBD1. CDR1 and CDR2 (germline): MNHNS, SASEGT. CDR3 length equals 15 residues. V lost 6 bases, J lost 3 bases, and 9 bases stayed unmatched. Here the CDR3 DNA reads TGTGCCAGCAGGCTAGGGGGGACAGGGTACTACGAGCAGTACTTC. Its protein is CASRLGGTGYYEQYF.

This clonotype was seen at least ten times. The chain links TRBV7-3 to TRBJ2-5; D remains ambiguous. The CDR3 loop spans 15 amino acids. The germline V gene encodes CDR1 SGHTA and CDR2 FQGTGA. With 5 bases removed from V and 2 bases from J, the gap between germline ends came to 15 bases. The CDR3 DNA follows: TGTGCCAGCAGCCCCGAGCCCATAAGACAAGAGACCCAGTACTTC. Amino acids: CASSPEPIRQETQYF.

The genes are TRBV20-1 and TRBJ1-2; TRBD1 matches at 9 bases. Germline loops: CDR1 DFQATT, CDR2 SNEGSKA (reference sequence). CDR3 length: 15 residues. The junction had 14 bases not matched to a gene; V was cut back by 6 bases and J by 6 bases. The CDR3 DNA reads TGCAGTGCCGACAGGGGGACCACCACGAACCATGGCTACACCTTC. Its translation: CSADRGTTTNHGYTF.

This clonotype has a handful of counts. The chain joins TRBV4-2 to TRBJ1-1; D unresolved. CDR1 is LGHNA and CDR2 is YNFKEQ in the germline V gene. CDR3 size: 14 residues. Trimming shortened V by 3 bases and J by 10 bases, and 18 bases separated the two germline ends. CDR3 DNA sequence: TGTGCCAGCAGCCAGGCTAGACAACCGTGGGGAGCTTTCTTT. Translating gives CASSQARQPWGAFF.

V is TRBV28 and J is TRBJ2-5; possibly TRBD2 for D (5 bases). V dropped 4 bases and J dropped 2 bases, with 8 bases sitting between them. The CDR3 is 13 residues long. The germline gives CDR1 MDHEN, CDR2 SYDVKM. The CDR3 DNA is TGTGCCAGCAGTTCGACTACTCAAGAGACCCAGTACTTC. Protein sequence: CASSSTTQETQYF.

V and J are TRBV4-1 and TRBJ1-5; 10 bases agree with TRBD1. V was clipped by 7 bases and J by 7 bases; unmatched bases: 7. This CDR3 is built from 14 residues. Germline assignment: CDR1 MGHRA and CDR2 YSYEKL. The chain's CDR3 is CASTSGTGEQPQHF. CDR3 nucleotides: TGCGCCAGCACCTCCGGGACAGGGGAACAGCCCCAGCATTTT.

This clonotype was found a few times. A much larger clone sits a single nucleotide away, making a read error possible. CDR3 sequence reads: CASSLAGGSDAQYF. In DNA form, the CDR3 reads TGTGCCAGCAGCCTAGCGGGGGGATCAGATGCGCAGTATTTT. J is TRBJ2-3 and V is TRBV12-3 or TRBV12-4; 11 bases are a match to TRBD2. CDR3 length: 14 amino acids.

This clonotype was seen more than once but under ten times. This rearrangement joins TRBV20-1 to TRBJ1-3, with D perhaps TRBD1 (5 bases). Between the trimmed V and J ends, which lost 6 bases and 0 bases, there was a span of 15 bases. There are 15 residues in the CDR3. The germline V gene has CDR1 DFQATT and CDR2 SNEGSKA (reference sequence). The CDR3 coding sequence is TGCAGTGCCGGGCCCCAGGGACTCTCTGGAAACACCATATATTTT. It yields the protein CSAGPQGLSGNTIYF.

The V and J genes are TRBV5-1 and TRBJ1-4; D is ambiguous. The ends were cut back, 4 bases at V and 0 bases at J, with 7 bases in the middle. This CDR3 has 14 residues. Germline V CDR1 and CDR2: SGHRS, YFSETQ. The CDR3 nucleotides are TGCGCCAGCAGCGCGGGCGCAACTAATGAAAAACTGTTTTTT. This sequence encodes CASSAGATNEKLFF.

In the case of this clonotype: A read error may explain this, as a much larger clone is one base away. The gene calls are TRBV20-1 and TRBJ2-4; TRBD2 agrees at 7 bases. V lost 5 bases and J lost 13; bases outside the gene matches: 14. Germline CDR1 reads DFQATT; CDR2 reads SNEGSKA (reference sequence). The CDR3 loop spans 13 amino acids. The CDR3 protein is CSASPGLIYKQYF. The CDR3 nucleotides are TGCAGTGCTTCCCCGGGACTAATCTACAAGCAGTACTTC.